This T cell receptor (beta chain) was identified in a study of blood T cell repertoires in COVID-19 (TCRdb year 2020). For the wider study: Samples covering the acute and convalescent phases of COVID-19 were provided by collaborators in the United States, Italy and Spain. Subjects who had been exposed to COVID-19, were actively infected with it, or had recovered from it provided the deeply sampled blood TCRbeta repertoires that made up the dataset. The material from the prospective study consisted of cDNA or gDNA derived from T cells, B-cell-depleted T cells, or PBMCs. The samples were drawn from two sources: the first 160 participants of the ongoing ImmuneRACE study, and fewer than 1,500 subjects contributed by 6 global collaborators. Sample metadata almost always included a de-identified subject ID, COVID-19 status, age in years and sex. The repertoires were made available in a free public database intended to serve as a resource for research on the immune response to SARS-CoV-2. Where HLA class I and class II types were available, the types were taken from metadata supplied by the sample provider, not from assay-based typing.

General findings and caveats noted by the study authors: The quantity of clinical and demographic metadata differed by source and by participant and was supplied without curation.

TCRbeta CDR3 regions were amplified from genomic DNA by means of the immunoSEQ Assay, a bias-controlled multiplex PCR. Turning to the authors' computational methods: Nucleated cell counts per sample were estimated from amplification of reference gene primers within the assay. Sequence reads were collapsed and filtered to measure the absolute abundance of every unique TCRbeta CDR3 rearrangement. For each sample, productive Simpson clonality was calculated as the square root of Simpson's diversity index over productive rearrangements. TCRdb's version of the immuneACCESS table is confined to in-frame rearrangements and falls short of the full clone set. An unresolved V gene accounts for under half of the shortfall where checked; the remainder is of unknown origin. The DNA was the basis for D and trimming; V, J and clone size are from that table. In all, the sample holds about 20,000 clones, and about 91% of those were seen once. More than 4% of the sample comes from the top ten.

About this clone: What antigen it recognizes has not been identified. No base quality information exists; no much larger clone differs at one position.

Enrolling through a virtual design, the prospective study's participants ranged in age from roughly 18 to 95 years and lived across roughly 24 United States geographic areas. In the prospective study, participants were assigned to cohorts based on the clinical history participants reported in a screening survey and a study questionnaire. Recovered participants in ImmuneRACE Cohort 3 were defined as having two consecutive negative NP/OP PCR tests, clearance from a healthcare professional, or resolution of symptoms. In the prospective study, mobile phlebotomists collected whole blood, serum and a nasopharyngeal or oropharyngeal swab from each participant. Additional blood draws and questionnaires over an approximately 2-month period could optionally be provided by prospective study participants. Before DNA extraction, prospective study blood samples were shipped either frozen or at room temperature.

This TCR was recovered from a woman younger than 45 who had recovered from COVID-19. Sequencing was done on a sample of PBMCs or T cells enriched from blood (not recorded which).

The bases are TGTGCCAGCAGCAAAGGGACAGGGGTGGCAGGGAATCAGCCCCAGCATTTT. Translation gives CASSKGTGVAGNQPQHF. The sequence joins TRBV21-1 to TRBJ1-5; whether TRBD1, the table's D call, matches the DNA was not checked. TRBV21-1 is termed a pseudogene. Measured from the cysteine to the phenylalanine, the CDR3 is 17 residues long. CDR3 DNA only is kept here, 51 bases in frame from base 1.